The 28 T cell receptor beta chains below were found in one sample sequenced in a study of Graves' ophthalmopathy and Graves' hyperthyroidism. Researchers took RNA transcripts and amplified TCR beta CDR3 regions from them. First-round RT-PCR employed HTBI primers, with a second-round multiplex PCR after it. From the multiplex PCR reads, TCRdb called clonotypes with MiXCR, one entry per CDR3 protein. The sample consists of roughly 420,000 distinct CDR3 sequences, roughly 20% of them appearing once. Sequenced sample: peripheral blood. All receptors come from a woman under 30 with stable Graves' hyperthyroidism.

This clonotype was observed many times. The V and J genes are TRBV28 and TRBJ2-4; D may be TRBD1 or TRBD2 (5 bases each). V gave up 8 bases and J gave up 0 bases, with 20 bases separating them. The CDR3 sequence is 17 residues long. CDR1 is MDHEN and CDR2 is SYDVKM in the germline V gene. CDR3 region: CASRDPLHLQAKNIQYF. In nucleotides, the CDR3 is TGTGCCAGCCGGGACCCACTCCATTTACAAGCCAAAAACATTCAGTACTTC.

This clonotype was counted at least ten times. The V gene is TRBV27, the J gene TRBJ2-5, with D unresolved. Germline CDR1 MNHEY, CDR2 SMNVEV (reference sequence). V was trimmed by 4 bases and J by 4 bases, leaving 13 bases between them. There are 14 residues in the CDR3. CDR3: CASSYGRSAETQYF. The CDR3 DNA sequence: TGTGCCAGCAGTTACGGCAGATCGGCAGAGACCCAGTACTTC.

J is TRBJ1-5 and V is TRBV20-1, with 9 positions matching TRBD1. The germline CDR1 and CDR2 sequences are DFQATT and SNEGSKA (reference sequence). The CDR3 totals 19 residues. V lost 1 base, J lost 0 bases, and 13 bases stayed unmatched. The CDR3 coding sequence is TGCAGTGCTAGAGGAGGTGGGGGACAGGGTGGATATAGCAATCAGCCCCAGCATTTT. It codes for CSARGGGGQGGYSNQPQHF.

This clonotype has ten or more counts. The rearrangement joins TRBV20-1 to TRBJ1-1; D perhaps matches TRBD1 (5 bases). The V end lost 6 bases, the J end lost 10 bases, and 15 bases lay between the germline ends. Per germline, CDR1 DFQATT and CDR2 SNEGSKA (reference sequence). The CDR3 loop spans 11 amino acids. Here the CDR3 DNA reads TGCAGTGCGAGACAAGGGAGGGGAGCTTTCTTT. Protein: CSARQGRGAFF.

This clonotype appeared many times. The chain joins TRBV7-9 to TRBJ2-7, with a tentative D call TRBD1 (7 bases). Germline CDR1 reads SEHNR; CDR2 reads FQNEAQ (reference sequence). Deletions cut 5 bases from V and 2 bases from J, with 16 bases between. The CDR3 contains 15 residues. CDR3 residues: CASSLGGTEAYEQYF. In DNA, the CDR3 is TGTGCCAGCAGCCTTGGGGGGACAGAAGCCTACGAGCAGTACTTC.

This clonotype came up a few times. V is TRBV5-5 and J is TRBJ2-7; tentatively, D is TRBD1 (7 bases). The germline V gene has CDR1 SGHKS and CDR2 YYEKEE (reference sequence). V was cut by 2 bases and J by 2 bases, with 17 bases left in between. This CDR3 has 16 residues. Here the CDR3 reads CASSFRQGGFAYEQYF. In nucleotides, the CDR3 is TGTGCCAGCAGCTTCCGACAGGGAGGTTTCGCCTACGAGCAGTACTTC.

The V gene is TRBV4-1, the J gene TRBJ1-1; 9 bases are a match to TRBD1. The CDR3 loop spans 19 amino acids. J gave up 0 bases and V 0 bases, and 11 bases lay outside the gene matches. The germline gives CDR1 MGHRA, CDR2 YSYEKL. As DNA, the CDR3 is TGCGCCAGCAGCCAAGAAGACCCAGGGACAGGGATCTTGAACACTGAAGCTTTCTTT. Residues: CASSQEDPGTGILNTEAFF.

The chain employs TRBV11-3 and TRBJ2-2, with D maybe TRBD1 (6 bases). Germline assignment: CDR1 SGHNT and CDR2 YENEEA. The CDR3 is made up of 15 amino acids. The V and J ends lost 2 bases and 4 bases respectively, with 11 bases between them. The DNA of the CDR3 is TGTGCCAGCAGCTTAACGACAGGACCCACCGGGGAGCTGTTTTTT. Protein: CASSLTTGPTGELFF.

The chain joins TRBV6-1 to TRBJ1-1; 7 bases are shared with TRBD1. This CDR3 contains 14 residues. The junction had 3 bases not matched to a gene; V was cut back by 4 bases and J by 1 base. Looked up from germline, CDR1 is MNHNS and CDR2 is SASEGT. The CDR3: CASSGQGQNTEAFF. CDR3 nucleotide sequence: TGTGCCAGCAGTGGACAGGGTCAGAACACTGAAGCTTTCTTT.

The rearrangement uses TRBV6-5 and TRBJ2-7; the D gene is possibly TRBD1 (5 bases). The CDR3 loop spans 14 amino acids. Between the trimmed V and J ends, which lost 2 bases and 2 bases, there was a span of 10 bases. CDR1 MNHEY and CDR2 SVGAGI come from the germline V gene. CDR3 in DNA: TGTGCCAGCAGTTACGCAGGGCGTCCCTACGAGCAGTACTTC. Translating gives CASSYAGRPYEQYF.

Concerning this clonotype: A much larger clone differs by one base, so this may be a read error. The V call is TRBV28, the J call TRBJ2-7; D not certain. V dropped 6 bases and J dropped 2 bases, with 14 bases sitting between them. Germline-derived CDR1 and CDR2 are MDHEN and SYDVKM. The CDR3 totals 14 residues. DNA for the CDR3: TGTGCCAGCAGGAGATCGACATGGACCTACGAGCAGTACTTC. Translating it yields CASRRSTWTYEQYF.

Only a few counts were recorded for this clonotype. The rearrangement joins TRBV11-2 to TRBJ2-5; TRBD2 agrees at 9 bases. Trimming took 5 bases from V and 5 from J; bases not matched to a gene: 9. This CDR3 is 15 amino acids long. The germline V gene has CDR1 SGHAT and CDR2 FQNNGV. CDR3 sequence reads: CASSPRGSGSETQYF. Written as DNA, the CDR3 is TGTGCCAGCAGCCCCCGGGGTAGCGGGAGTGAGACCCAGTACTTC. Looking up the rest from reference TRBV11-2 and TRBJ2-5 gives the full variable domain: EAGVAQSPRYKIIEKRQSVAFWCNPISGHATLYWYQQILGQGPKLLIQFQNNGVVDDSQLPKDRFSAERLKGVDSTLKIQPAKLEDSAVYLCASSPRGSGSETQYFGPGTRLLVL.

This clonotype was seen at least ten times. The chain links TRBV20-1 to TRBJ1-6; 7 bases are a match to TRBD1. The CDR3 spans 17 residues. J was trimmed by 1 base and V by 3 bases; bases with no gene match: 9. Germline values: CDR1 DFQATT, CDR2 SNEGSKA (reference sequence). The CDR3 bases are TGCAGTGCTAGGACAGGGTTCAGTACGTCCTATAATTCACCCCTCCACTTT. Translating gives CSARTGFSTSYNSPLHF.

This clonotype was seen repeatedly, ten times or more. The chain's CDR3 is CATGAGIYGYTF. CDR3 bases: TGTGCCACCGGGGCAGGTATCTATGGCTACACCTTC. V is TRBV28 and J is TRBJ1-2, with D tentatively TRBD1 (5 bases). The CDR3 totals 12 residues. Between the trimmed V and J ends, which lost 10 bases and 4 bases, there was a span of 13 bases. Germline lookup yields CDR1 MDHEN and CDR2 SYDVKM.

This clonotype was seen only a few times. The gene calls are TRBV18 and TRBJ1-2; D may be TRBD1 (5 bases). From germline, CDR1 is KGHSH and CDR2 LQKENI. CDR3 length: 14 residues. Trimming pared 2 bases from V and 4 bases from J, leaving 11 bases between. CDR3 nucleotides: TGTGCCAGCTCACCAGAAGGCAGGGCCTATGGCTACACCTTC. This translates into CASSPEGRAYGYTF. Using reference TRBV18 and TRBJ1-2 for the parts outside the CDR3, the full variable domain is NAGVMQNPRHLVRRRGQEARLRCSPMKGHSHVYWYRQLPEEGLKFMVYLQKENIIDESGMPKERFSAEFPKEGPSILRIQQVVRGDSAAYFCASSPEGRAYGYTFGSGTRLTVV.

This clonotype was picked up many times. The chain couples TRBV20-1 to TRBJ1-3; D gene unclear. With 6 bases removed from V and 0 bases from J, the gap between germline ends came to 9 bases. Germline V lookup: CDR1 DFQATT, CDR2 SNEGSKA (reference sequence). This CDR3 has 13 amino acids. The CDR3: CSAQEGSGNTIYF. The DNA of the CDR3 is TGCAGTGCGCAAGAGGGCTCTGGAAACACCATATATTTT.

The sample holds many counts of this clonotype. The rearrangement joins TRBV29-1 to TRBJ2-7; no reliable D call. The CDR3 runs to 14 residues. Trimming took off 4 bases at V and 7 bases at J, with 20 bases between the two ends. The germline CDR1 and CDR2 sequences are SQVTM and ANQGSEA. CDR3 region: CSVVLRLSNREQYF. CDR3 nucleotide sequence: TGCAGCGTTGTTTTGAGGCTATCCAATCGGGAGCAGTACTTC.

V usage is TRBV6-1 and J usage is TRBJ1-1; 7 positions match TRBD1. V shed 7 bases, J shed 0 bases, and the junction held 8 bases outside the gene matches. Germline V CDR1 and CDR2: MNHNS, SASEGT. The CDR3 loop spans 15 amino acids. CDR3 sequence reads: CASTLEGAVNTEAFF. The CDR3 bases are TGTGCCAGCACCCTGGAGGGGGCGGTGAACACTGAAGCTTTCTTT.

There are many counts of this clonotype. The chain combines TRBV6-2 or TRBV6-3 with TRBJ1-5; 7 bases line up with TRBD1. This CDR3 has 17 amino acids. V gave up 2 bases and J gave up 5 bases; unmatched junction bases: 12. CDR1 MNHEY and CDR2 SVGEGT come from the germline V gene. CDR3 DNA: TGTGCCAGCAGTTACCCGTCCCTGAGACAGGGTGATCAGCCCCAGCATTTT. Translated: CASSYPSLRQGDQPQHF.

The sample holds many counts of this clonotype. This chain's CDR3 is CASTQGAGEGYEQYF. The CDR3 DNA follows: TGTGCCAGCACCCAAGGAGCGGGAGAGGGGTACGAGCAGTACTTC. The chain links TRBV7-2 to TRBJ2-7, with 8 bases that match TRBD2. With 7 bases clipped from V and 4 bases from J, the junction kept 12 bases outside the gene matches. The CDR3 sequence is 15 residues long. CDR1 is SGHTA and CDR2 is FQGNSA in the germline V gene.

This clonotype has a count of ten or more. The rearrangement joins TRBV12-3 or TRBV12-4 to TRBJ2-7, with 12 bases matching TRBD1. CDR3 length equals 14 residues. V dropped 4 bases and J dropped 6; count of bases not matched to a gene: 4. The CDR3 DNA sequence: TGTGCCAGCAGTTGGGACAGGGGGCTTTCCGAGCAGTACTTC. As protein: CASSWDRGLSEQYF.

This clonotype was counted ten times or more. The CDR3 region is CASSYSTTSITYQETQYF. For the CDR3, the DNA is TGTGCCAGCAGTTACTCGACGACGTCTATCACGTACCAAGAGACCCAGTACTTC. V is TRBV6-2 or TRBV6-3 and J is TRBJ2-5; D gene unclear. This CDR3 is 18 amino acids long. Germline-derived CDR1 and CDR2 are MNHEY and SVGEGT. V was shortened by 0 bases and J by 0 bases, with 17 bases between the two germline ends.

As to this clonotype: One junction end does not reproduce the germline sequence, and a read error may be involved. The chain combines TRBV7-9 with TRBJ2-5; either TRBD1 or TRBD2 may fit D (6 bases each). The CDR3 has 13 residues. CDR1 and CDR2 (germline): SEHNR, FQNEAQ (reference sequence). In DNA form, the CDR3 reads TGTGCCAGCAGCCCCGGGGGCCAAGGGACCCAGTACTTC. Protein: CASSPGGQGTQYF.

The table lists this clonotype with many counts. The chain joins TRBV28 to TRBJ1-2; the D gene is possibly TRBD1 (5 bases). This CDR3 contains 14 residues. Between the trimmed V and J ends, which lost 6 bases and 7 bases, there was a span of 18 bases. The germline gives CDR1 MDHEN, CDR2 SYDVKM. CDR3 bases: TGTGCCAGCAGGCTCCCCCGACAGCCCCTTGGCTACACCTTC. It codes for CASRLPRQPLGYTF.

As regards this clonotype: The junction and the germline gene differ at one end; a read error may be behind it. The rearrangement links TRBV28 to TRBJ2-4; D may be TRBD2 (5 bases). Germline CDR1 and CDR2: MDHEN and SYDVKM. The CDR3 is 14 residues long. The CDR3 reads CAISLGVAKNIQNF. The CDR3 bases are TGTGCCATCAGTTTGGGAGTAGCCAAAAACATTCAGAACTTC.

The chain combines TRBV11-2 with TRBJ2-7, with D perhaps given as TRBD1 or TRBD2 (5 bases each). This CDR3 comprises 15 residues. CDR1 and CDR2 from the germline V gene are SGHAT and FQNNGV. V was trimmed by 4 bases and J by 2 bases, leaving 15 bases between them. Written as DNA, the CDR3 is TGTGCCAGCAGCTCTACTAGGGGCCGAGCCTACGAGCAGTACTTC. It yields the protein CASSSTRGRAYEQYF.

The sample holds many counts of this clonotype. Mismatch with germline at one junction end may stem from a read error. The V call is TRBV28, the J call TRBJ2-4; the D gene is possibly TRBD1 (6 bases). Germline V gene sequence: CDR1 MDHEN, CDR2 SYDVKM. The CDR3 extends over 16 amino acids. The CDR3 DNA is TGTGCCAGCAGTTCCAACCTCAGGGGAGCCAAAAACATTAAGTACTTC. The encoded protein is CASSSNLRGAKNIKYF.

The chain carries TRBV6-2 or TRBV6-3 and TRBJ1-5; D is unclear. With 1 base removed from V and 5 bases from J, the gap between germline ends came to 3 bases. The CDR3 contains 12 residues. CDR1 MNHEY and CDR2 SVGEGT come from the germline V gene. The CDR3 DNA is TGTGCCAGCAGTTACTTAGATCAGCCCCAGCATTTT. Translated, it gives CASSYLDQPQHF.